This is a list of T cell receptor beta chains from one sample in a study of cytomegalovirus exposure and HLA in healthy donors. TCRdb keeps only in-frame clones here, not all; method: immunoSEQ multiplex PCR. The sample includes about 110,000 clones, 75% seen only once; the top ten take around 2.8%. Sequencing was carried out using PBMCs. The receptor set was obtained from a male donor in good health and CMV-seropositive. CDR3s include the opening cysteine and the closing phenylalanine or tryptophan. The order of the fields is V gene, CDR3 length, D gene, clone size, J gene, CDR3 protein, CDR3 DNA. The D gene is left open where the match is weak. Size values are once, few and many counts, or a class for expanded clones, and some rows have none.

>TRBV7-9|16|-|-|TRBJ1-1
CASSPGAGAINTEAFF
TGTGCCAGCAGCCCTGGGGCAGGGGCCATCAACACTGAAGCTTTCTTT
>TRBV27|16|TRBD1|few|TRBJ2-7
CASSLVQGALSYEQYF
TGTGCCAGCAGTTTAGTACAGGGGGCCCTCTCCTACGAGCAGTACTTC
>TRBV27|16|TRBD1|-|TRBJ1-6
CASMATGAHSNSPLHF
TGTGCCAGCATGGCGACAGGGGCCCACTCTAATTCACCCCTCCACTTT
>TRBV5-4|13|TRBD1|-|TRBJ2-7
CASTISGGYEQYF
TGTGCCAGCACCATCTCAGGGGGCTACGAGCAGTACTTC
>TRBV28|15|TRBD1|-|TRBJ1-5
CASSLGGTGNQPQHF
TGTGCCAGCAGTTTAGGGGGGACAGGCAATCAGCCCCAGCATTTT
>TRBV18|16|TRBD1|-|TRBJ1-3
CASSPGQLLSGNTIYF
TGTGCCAGCTCACCGGGACAGCTACTCTCTGGAAACACCATATATTTT
>TRBV4-2|15|TRBD1|-|TRBJ2-3
CASSPRQGGTDTQYF
TGTGCCAGCAGCCCGCGACAGGGAGGCACAGATACGCAGTATTTT
>TRBV7-2|13|-|-|TRBJ1-1
CASSLNPSTVAFF
TGTGCCAGCAGCTTAAACCCCTCGACTGTGGCTTTCTTT
>TRBV7-8|14|-|once|TRBJ1-1
CASSPEVGNTEAFF
TGTGCCAGCAGCCCAGAGGTGGGGAACACTGAAGCTTTCTTT
>TRBV9|16|TRBD1|-|TRBJ1-5
CASSPGTQGWNQPQHF
TGTGCCAGCAGCCCCGGGACACAGGGGTGGAATCAGCCCCAGCATTTT
>TRBV5-1|13|TRBD1|-|TRBJ1-2
CASSNRDRDGYTF
TGCGCCAGCAGCAACCGGGACAGGGATGGCTACACCTTC
>TRBV19|14|-|-|TRBJ2-5
CASSIGGQQETQYF
TGTGCCAGTAGTATTGGAGGACAGCAAGAGACCCAGTACTTC
>TRBV5-6|15|-|-|TRBJ2-5
CASSLVQGGGETQYF
TGTGCCAGCAGCTTGGTGCAGGGCGGAGGGGAGACCCAGTACTTC
>TRBV11-2|15|TRBD1|few|TRBJ1-4
CARGTGGRSDEKLFF
TGTGCCAGAGGGACAGGGGGTAGGAGTGATGAAAAACTGTTTTTT
>TRBV19|14|-|-|TRBJ1-4
CASSITATNEKLFF
TGTGCCAGTAGTATAACTGCAACTAATGAAAAACTGTTTTTT
>TRBV7-9|15|-|-|TRBJ2-3
CASSLSRRAEDTQYF
TGTGCCAGCAGCTTAAGCCGGCGGGCAGAAGATACGCAGTATTTT
>TRBV19|16|-|-|TRBJ1-5
CASSPPQRGENQPQHF
TGTGCCAGTAGTCCCCCGCAGCGGGGGGAAAACCAGCCCCAGCATTTT